This T cell receptor beta chain was found in a study of blood T cells in healthy people across ages. The CDR3 has 18 residues. The V and J ends lost 5 bases and 5 bases, in that order; junction bases with no gene match: 14. The germline V gene has CDR1 SGHTA and CDR2 FQGNSA. This clonotype was counted only a few times. Through a sample-barcoded 5' primer and a J-beta primer mix, a second PCR was run for roughly 7 to 12 cycles. MiXCR, run by TCRdb on the 5' RACE reads, gives a single entry per CDR3 protein. The table has nearly 800,000 distinct CDR3 sequences, roughly 25% seen once. This same sample was also taken into another study, of T cells of mothers and their children.

Input material: blood. The V gene is TRBV7-2, the J gene TRBJ2-5, with 13 bases that match TRBD2. The TCR sequence derives from a boy aged 5-17 years in good health. The DNA for the CDR3 is TGTGCCAGCAGCATGGGGACTAGCGGGATGGTTGGGGTTGAGACCCAGTACTTC. Translating it yields CASSMGTSGMVGVETQYF.